These 26 T cell receptor beta chains originate from one sample sequenced in a study of cytomegalovirus exposure and HLA in healthy donors. Researchers ran the PCR with 60 Vbeta and 13 Jbeta primers. Libraries were prepared by immunoSEQ multiplex PCR; TCRdb keeps only in-frame clonotypes and omits some of them. The sample yields some 110,000 clones, about 70% seen once. Input material: PBMCs. Receptors originate from a woman in her 30s in good health and CMV-seronegative.

V and J are TRBV29-1 and TRBJ2-5; 9 positions match TRBD1. The junction had 14 bases not matched to a gene; V was cut back by 6 bases and J by 6 bases. Germline assignment: CDR1 SQVTM and CDR2 ANQGSEA. There are 15 residues in the CDR3. In DNA form, the CDR3 reads TGCAGCGTCAGTCCCCCTCGGACAGGGGACAAGACCCAGTACTTC. Amino acid sequence: CSVSPPRTGDKTQYF.

This clone appeared once. The chain combines TRBV7-9 with TRBJ1-4; D call uncertain. V lost 4 bases to trimming and J lost 0 bases, with 12 bases between them. The germline gives CDR1 SEHNR, CDR2 FQNEAQ (reference sequence). The CDR3 has 16 amino acids. CDR3 nucleotides: TGTGCCAGCAGCTCCGCTACCGGGGCAACTAATGAAAAACTGTTTTTT. Encoded protein: CASSSATGATNEKLFF.

This chain connects TRBV18 to TRBJ1-2; 7 nucleotides line up with TRBD1. J gave up 7 bases and V 3 bases, and 8 bases lay outside the gene matches. The CDR3 has 14 residues. Germline V CDR1 and CDR2: KGHSH, LQKENI. For the CDR3, the DNA is TGTGCCAGCTCACCCTCTCGACAGGGCGGTGGCTACACCTTC. Protein sequence: CASSPSRQGGGYTF.

This clone occurred once. The V call is TRBV30, the J call TRBJ2-1, with no clear D. There are 11 residues in the CDR3. In germline, CDR1 is GTSNPN, CDR2 SVGIG (reference sequence). V lost 0 bases and J lost 13, with 10 bases in between. The CDR3 sequence: CAWSVRGQQFF. In DNA, the CDR3 is TGTGCCTGGAGTGTACGTGGCCAACAGTTCTTC.

The chain employs TRBV5-5 and TRBJ1-4; D is uncertain. The CDR3 runs to 17 residues. V dropped 0 bases and J dropped 0 bases, with 12 bases sitting between them. Germline V gene lookup returns CDR1 SGHKS and CDR2 YYEKEE (reference sequence). The CDR3 coding sequence is TGTGCCAGCAGCTTGGGACCCACCGGGACAACTAATGAAAAACTGTTTTTT. Its protein is CASSLGPTGTTNEKLFF.

V gene TRBV15 combines with J gene TRBJ2-7, with D possibly matching TRBD1 (6 bases). Germline CDR1 reads LNHNV; CDR2 reads YYDKDF (reference sequence). The CDR3 sequence is 16 residues long. Trimming left V 1 base short and J 5 bases short, with 18 bases between. The CDR3 spells CATSRVPYRESDEQYF. The CDR3 region has the DNA TGTGCCACCAGCAGAGTCCCCTACAGGGAATCTGACGAGCAGTACTTC.

This chain joins TRBV28 and TRBJ2-5; D gene unclear. The CDR3 loop spans 11 amino acids. Looked up from germline, CDR1 is MDHEN and CDR2 is SYDVKM. Between the trimmed V and J ends, which lost 3 bases and 4 bases, there was a span of 3 bases. The CDR3 DNA is TGTGCCAGCAGTTTTCGAGAGACCCAGTACTTC. It codes for CASSFRETQYF.

The genes are TRBV25-1 and TRBJ2-6; perhaps TRBD1 as D (6 bases). The CDR3 extends over 15 amino acids. The germline V gene has CDR1 MGHDK and CDR2 SYGVNS. Deletions cut 7 bases from V and 0 bases from J, with 10 bases between. CDR3 nucleotides: TGTGCCAGCAACCAACAGGGCTCTGGGGCCAACGTCCTGACTTTC. This codes for CASNQQGSGANVLTF.

J is TRBJ1-6 and V is TRBV29-1; D uncertain. V lost 4 bases, J lost 2 bases, and 6 bases lay in between. Germline CDR1 SQVTM, CDR2 ANQGSEA. The CDR3 is 13 residues long. The CDR3 DNA follows: TGCAGCGTTGGCGAGGCCTATAATTCACCCCTCCACTTT. As protein: CSVGEAYNSPLHF.

In its sample, this clone was seen a few times. An end of the junction differs from the germline gene, which may be a read error. This sequence joins TRBV7-9 and TRBJ1-2, with 12 bases aligning to TRBD1. This CDR3 is 16 amino acids long. Germline-derived CDR1 and CDR2 are SEHNR and FQNEAQ (reference sequence). In DNA form, the CDR3 reads TGTTCCAGCAGTAAGGGACAGGGGGCTTTCCCCTATGGCTACACCTTC. Amino acids: CSSSKGQGAFPYGYTF.

In this sample, this clone turned up a few times. The chain combines TRBV6-1 with TRBJ2-3, with 10 nucleotides matching TRBD2. Looked up from germline, CDR1 is MNHNS and CDR2 is SASEGT. V gave up 8 bases and J gave up 4 bases; unmatched junction bases: 9. CDR3 length: 15 amino acids. The CDR3 is CASAVSSGGPDTQYF. The CDR3 DNA follows: TGTGCCAGCGCTGTTTCTAGCGGGGGCCCAGATACGCAGTATTTT.

This chain uses TRBV5-6 with TRBJ1-2; 7 bases align to TRBD1. Germline loops: CDR1 SGHDT, CDR2 YYEEEE. The length of the CDR3 is 17 residues. V shed 4 bases, J shed 7 bases, and the junction held 19 bases outside the gene matches. DNA for the CDR3: TGTGCCAGCAGCGGCACCGGGACAGCCCTATATCGCGGTGGCTACACCTTC. Translating it yields CASSGTGTALYRGGYTF.

The table lists this clone with a few counts. This chain uses TRBV30 with TRBJ1-5; the D gene is possibly TRBD1 (5 bases). V was pared by 2 bases and J by 4 bases, with 12 bases between. CDR3 length equals 14 residues. Germline-derived CDR1 and CDR2 are GTSNPN and SVGIG (reference sequence). The CDR3 DNA follows: TGTGCCTGGAGTCCCGACAGTTCGAATCAGCCCCAGCATTTT. Protein product: CAWSPDSSNQPQHF.

CDR3 protein: CASSLRLDSNYGYTF. DNA of the CDR3: TGTGCCAGCAGTCTCAGACTTGACAGCAACTATGGCTACACCTTC. V gene TRBV27 combines with J gene TRBJ1-2; weak D call: TRBD1 (5 bases). Trimming removed 5 bases from V and 2 bases from J, with 15 bases in between. The length of the CDR3 is 15 residues. The germline gives CDR1 MNHEY, CDR2 SMNVEV (reference sequence).

This chain uses TRBV7-3 with TRBJ2-6; D uncertain. V lost 4 bases to trimming and J lost 2 bases, with 6 bases between them. This CDR3 spans 14 amino acids. In germline, CDR1 is SGHTA, CDR2 FQGTGA. CDR3 sequence reads: CASSSYTGANVLTF. CDR3 sequence (DNA): TGTGCCAGCAGCTCGTATACTGGGGCCAACGTCCTGACTTTC. Variable domain in full (rest from reference TRBV7-3 and TRBJ2-6): GAGVSQTPSNKVTEKGKYVELRCDPISGHTALYWYRQSLGQGPEFLIYFQGTGAADDSGLPNDRFFAVRPEGSVSTLKIQRTERGDSAVYLCASSSYTGANVLTFGAGSRLTVL.

In its sample, this clone was seen once. This chain joins TRBV4-3 and TRBJ2-2; 7 bases fit TRBD1. CDR1 and CDR2 (germline): LGHNA, YSLEER. CDR3 length equals 18 residues. The junction had 7 bases not matched to a gene; V was cut back by 0 bases and J by 0 bases. The CDR3 DNA is TGCGCCAGCAGCCAAGAGCCAGGGGGTTCCGCGAACACCGGGGAGCTGTTTTTT. Residues: CASSQEPGGSANTGELFF.

Only a few counts were recorded for this clone. This chain joins TRBV7-2 and TRBJ1-2; D is perhaps TRBD1 (5 bases). Trimming cost V 1 base and J 8 bases, with 17 bases left between them. Germline V CDR1 and CDR2: SGHTA, FQGNSA. This CDR3 is built from 15 residues. The CDR3 spells CASSLDAGQRLGYTF. CDR3 bases: TGTGCCAGCAGCTTAGACGCAGGGCAGAGGTTGGGCTACACCTTC.

The gene calls are TRBV7-2 and TRBJ2-5; 9 bases fit TRBD2. The germline CDR1 and CDR2 sequences are SGHTA and FQGNSA. CDR3 length equals 12 residues. V lost 8 bases to trimming and J lost 5 bases; unmatched junction nucleotides: 3. The CDR3 here is CASQAGGETQYF. The DNA of the CDR3 is TGTGCCAGCCAAGCGGGGGGTGAGACCCAGTACTTC.

The chain combines TRBV2 with TRBJ2-5; TRBD2 aligns across 11 bases. CDR3 length: 15 residues. In germline, CDR1 is SNHLY, CDR2 FYNNEI. V lost 5 bases to trimming and J lost 6 bases; unmatched junction nucleotides: 8. CDR3 nucleotides: TGTGCCAGCAGTTCGTTTAGCGGGAGGGGGAAGACCCAGTACTTC. It is translated as CASSSFSGRGKTQYF.

The chain recombines TRBV19 with TRBJ2-7; 11 nucleotides line up with TRBD1. The length of the CDR3 is 14 residues. J lost 2 bases, V lost 6 bases, and 3 bases had no gene match. Germline CDR1 reads LNHDA; CDR2 reads SQIVND (reference sequence). The CDR3 region has the DNA TGTGCCAGTAGCTTGGGACAGGGGGCCTACGAGCAGTACTTC. Translated: CASSLGQGAYEQYF.

The genes are TRBV25-1 and TRBJ2-1; D is perhaps TRBD2 (7 bases). V lost 1 base to trimming and J lost 8 bases, with 18 bases between them. The CDR3 is made up of 16 amino acids. Germline loops: CDR1 MGHDK, CDR2 SYGVNS. The CDR3 protein is CASSESGGRDPHEQFF. In DNA, the CDR3 is TGTGCCAGCAGTGAATCCGGGGGGCGCGATCCCCATGAGCAGTTCTTC.

The chain joins TRBV6-5 to TRBJ2-4; 7 bases map to TRBD1. Germline values: CDR1 MNHEY, CDR2 SVGAGI. The CDR3 is made up of 15 amino acids. Trimming removed 6 bases from V and 6 bases from J; junction bases left unmatched: 11. The CDR3 reads CASSYDRDVGNIQYF. The DNA of the CDR3 is TGTGCCAGCAGCTATGACAGGGACGTTGGAAACATTCAGTACTTC.

The V gene is TRBV27, the J gene TRBJ2-7; D call uncertain. Trimming removed 2 bases from V and 2 bases from J, with 7 bases in between. Germline V lookup: CDR1 MNHEY, CDR2 SMNVEV (reference sequence). CDR3 length: 13 residues. The CDR3 DNA is TGTGCCAGCAGTTTAGGGCCAACCTACGAGCAGTACTTC. Translated, it gives CASSLGPTYEQYF.

In its sample, this clone was seen a few times. The gene calls are TRBV20-1 and TRBJ1-2, with 7 bases lining up with TRBD1. CDR3 length: 11 residues. Trimming cost V 5 bases and J 8 bases; bases outside gene matches: 5. CDR1 DFQATT and CDR2 SNEGSKA come from the germline V gene (reference sequence). CDR3 loop: CSAEGARGYTF. The CDR3 DNA reads TGCAGTGCTGAGGGGGCTCGGGGCTACACCTTC.

On this clone itself: One end of the junction varies from germline; a read error may be responsible. The chain recombines TRBV7-2 with TRBJ2-1; 11 positions match TRBD2. CDR1 is SGHTA, CDR2 FQGNSA, per germline. The CDR3 consists of 14 residues. CDR3 region: CASSVAGGYNEQFF. CDR3 nucleotide sequence: TGTGCCAGCAGCGTAGCGGGAGGGTACAATGAGCAGTTCTTC.

This clone was picked up a small number of times. The V call is TRBV12-5, the J call TRBJ2-2; D is uncertain. Germline CDR1 reads LGHNT; CDR2 reads FRNRAP. The CDR3 has 13 residues. Between the trimmed V and J ends, which lost 4 bases and 6 bases, there was a span of 9 bases. The CDR3, as DNA: TGTGCTAGTGGTTCTGGCCACCCCGGGGAGCTGTTTTTT. This sequence encodes CASGSGHPGELFF.